Listed below are T cell receptor beta chains from one sample, sequenced in a study of shared clonotypes between healthy human individuals. TCRdb's copy holds only in-frame clones and misses some; the assay was immunoSEQ multiplex PCR. The sample shows about 2.2 million clones, 90% to 95% of them seen only once. The specimen was naive CD8+ T cells from PBMCs. These receptors originate from a man between 18 and 29 years old in good health. Some clones in this sample may be carry-over from other donors' samples. The CDR3 runs from the conserved cysteine through the conserved F or W. The order of the fields is D gene, clone size, J gene, V gene, CDR3 DNA, CDR3 protein. D genes are given only for firm matches. For some rows the clone size is stated as once, few or many, or as a class when expanded; others skip it.

D gene: NA; clone size: NA; J gene: TRBJ2-1; V gene: TRBV27; CDR3 DNA: TGTGCCAGCAGTCTCACTAGAAATGAGCAGTTCTTC; CDR3 protein: CASSLTRNEQFF
D gene: NA; clone size: NA; J gene: TRBJ2-1; V gene: TRBV12-2; CDR3 DNA: TGTGCAAGTCGCTTACCGGGGGCTGGCTACAACAATGAGCAGTTCTTC; CDR3 protein: CASRLPGAGYNNEQFF
D gene: TRBD1; clone size: NA; J gene: TRBJ2-1; V gene: TRBV7-3; CDR3 DNA: TGTGCCAGCACCTCCCACAGGGGGGACAATGAGCAGTTCTTC; CDR3 protein: CASTSHRGDNEQFF
D gene: TRBD1; clone size: NA; J gene: TRBJ2-1; V gene: TRBV5-1; CDR3 DNA: TGCGCCAGCAGCTTGGGACAGGGACCCTACAATGAGCAGTTCTTC; CDR3 protein: CASSLGQGPYNEQFF
D gene: NA; clone size: once; J gene: TRBJ2-6; V gene: TRBV7-3; CDR3 DNA: TGTGCCAGCAGCTTAACAGACGGGTTTGGGGGACCTGGGGCCAACGTCCTGACTTTC; CDR3 protein: CASSLTDGFGGPGANVLTF
D gene: TRBD2; clone size: once; J gene: TRBJ2-1; V gene: TRBV4-2; CDR3 DNA: TGTGCCAGCAGCCAAGATGATAACGTCAGCGGGAGGGGCAATGAGCAGTTCTTC; CDR3 protein: CASSQDDNVSGRGNEQFF
D gene: NA; clone size: few; J gene: TRBJ1-5; V gene: TRBV15; CDR3 DNA: TGTGCCACCAGCAGGGGCAGGCAAAAGGGTCAGCCCCAGCATTTT; CDR3 protein: CATSRGRQKGQPQHF
D gene: NA; clone size: NA; J gene: TRBJ2-1; V gene: TRBV11-3; CDR3 DNA: TGTGCCAGCAGCCCCTATAGGGGGGGCTCCTACAATGAGCAGTTCTTC; CDR3 protein: CASSPYRGGSYNEQFF
D gene: TRBD2; clone size: once; J gene: TRBJ2-5; V gene: TRBV7-6; CDR3 DNA: TGTGCCAGCAGCTTCAAGATCTCCGACAGACTAGCGGTGCAAGAGACCCAGTACTTC; CDR3 protein: CASSFKISDRLAVQETQYF
D gene: NA; clone size: few; J gene: TRBJ2-7; V gene: TRBV10-1; CDR3 DNA: TGCGCCAGCAGTGACGAGAGGTACGAGCAGTACTTC; CDR3 protein: CASSDERYEQYF
D gene: TRBD2; clone size: NA; J gene: TRBJ2-1; V gene: TRBV19; CDR3 DNA: TGTGCCAGTAGGCCGGGATCGGGACTAGCGGACTACAATGAGCAGTTCTTC; CDR3 protein: CASRPGSGLADYNEQFF